This T cell receptor beta chain was observed in a study of blood T cells in healthy people across ages. About the study: Through template switching, about one barcoded beta molecule was captured per two T cells, as measured in model experiments.

The CDR3 consists of 15 residues. V gave up 6 bases and J gave up 0 bases, with 13 bases separating them. CDR1 is MNHEY and CDR2 is SVGEGT in the germline V gene. Primed by a sample-barcoded 5' primer and a J-beta primer mix, a second PCR proceeded for about 6 to 12 cycles. Researchers report that a template-switch adaptor with 12 random nucleotides tagged each cDNA molecule. TCRdb independently ran MiXCR on the 5' RACE reads; one entry per CDR3 protein. The sample yields over a million distinct CDR3 sequences, around 45% seen once. The sample consisted of blood. The receptor's source is a woman aged 55-69 years in good health. This sequence joins TRBV6-2 or TRBV6-3 and TRBJ2-3; D not resolved. The CDR3 region is CASSPIERSTDTQYF. CDR3 bases: TGTGCCAGCAGCCCTATAGAAAGGAGCACAGATACGCAGTATTTT.